The T cell receptor beta chain under discussion was sequenced for a study of shared clonotypes between healthy human individuals. Overall study: Every donor yielded three CD4 naive, three CD4 memory, two CD8 naive and one CD8 memory plate. Study results and limitations: Only blood was sampled, and tissue TCR repertoires likely differ from blood ones. Naive subsets generally exceeded memory subsets in estimated richness.

Naive-designated CD8 cells lacked CD45RO, were positively enriched for CCR7, and omitted terminally differentiated effector memory CD45RA+ cells. The germline V gene has CDR1 MDHEN and CDR2 SYDVKM. The CDR3 covers 14 residues. Losses at the gene ends were 5 bases for V and 6 bases for J; bases not matched to a gene: 6. Deep-level settings were used for running the assay. Libraries were prepared by immunoSEQ multiplex PCR; TCRdb keeps only in-frame clonotypes and omits some of them. This table has about 2 million clones, just under 95% appearing once. Remarks on this clone: Its antigen is not known.

V is TRBV28 and J is TRBJ1-2; TRBD1 matches at 10 bases. Sequenced: naive CD8+ T cells sorted from blood. This sequence originates from a man between 18 and 35 years old in good health. CDR3 DNA sequence: TGTGCCAGCAGTCCGTGGGGACAGGGGAATGGCTACACCTTC. Translated, it gives CASSPWGQGNGYTF.